One and the same sample provided the 13 T cell receptor beta chains below, sequenced in a study of human T cells and chemical hapten exposure. A single record per CDR3 protein comes from TCRdb applying MiXCR to the RACE reads. The table records 180,000 or so distinct CDR3 sequences, almost 30% of them present only once. Time point of the sample: pre-sensitization, week 0. As to treatment: therapeutic diphenylcyclopropenone sensitization with weekly scalp DPC. Sequences were derived from whole blood, sampled in connection with sensitization to the hapten diphenylcyclopropenone (DPC). These receptor sequences come from a woman between 25 and 40 years old with alopecia areata. Some clones in this sample may be carry-over from other donors' samples.

The chain recombines TRBV20-1 with TRBJ1-2; tentative D call: TRBD1 (5 bases). This CDR3 region has 13 residues. Germline CDR1 reads DFQATT; CDR2 reads SNEGSKA (reference sequence). V lost 6 bases and J lost 6, with 17 bases in between. The CDR3 sequence is CSAPKRTFDGYTF. The CDR3 DNA sequence: TGCAGTGCCCCCAAGCGGACATTCGATGGCTACACCTTC.

V and J are TRBV29-1 and TRBJ1-4, with 7 bases that match TRBD1. Germline V gives CDR1 SQVTM, CDR2 ANQGSEA. V gave up 7 bases and J gave up 6 bases; unmatched junction bases: 14. The CDR3 is 15 amino acids. CDR3 sequence (DNA): TGCAGCGCTTCAAGACAAGGGGGCCGGGATGAAAAACTGTTTTTT. It is translated as CSASRQGGRDEKLFF. Full variable domain (remainder filled in from reference TRBV29-1 and TRBJ1-4): SAVISQKPSRDICQRGTSLTIQCQVDSQVTMMFWYRQQPGQSLTLIATANQGSEATYESGFVIDKFPISRPNLTFSTLTVSNMSPEDSSIYLCSASRQGGRDEKLFFGSGTQLSVL.

Of note for this clonotype: The CDR3 end shows no conserved phenylalanine or tryptophan, and so a read error is likely. The chain recombines TRBV5-1 with TRBJ1-1; tentatively, D is TRBD1 (5 bases). Germline V CDR1 and CDR2: SGHRS, YFSETQ. This CDR3 has 14 residues. The V end was cut by 3 bases, the J end by 1 base, with 10 bases between. The CDR3 coding sequence is TGCGCCAGCAGCTCACAGGTCACGAACACTGAAGCTTTCCTT. Its protein is CASSSQVTNTEAFL.

The chain has TRBV5-4 and TRBJ2-1, with 11 bases lining up with TRBD2. Germline V gene sequence: CDR1 SGHNT, CDR2 YYREEE (reference sequence). The J segment lost 5 bases and the V segment lost 3 bases, leaving 10 bases of the junction unmatched. The CDR3 sequence is 17 residues long. The CDR3 DNA follows: TGTGCCAGCAGCTGGGGCCCCGGGACTAGCGGAAACAATGAGCAGTTCTTC. Translated, it gives CASSWGPGTSGNNEQFF.

The chain carries TRBV21-1 and TRBJ2-5; TRBD2 reflects the table's D call only, with no check against the DNA. TRBV21-1 is reported as a pseudogene. The CDR3 runs to 18 residues. The CDR3 sequence: CASSEAASGSIVQETQYF. The CDR3 DNA sequence: TGTGCCAGCAGCGAGGCGGCTAGCGGGAGTATTGTGCAAGAGACCCAGTACTTC.

The chain joins TRBV28 to TRBJ1-1; D possibly corresponds to TRBD1 (5 bases). This CDR3 is built from 13 residues. Germline V gene lookup returns CDR1 MDHEN and CDR2 SYDVKM. V was shortened by 7 bases and J by 4 bases, with 13 bases between the two germline ends. CDR3 protein: CASILGGATEAFF. The DNA of the CDR3 is TGTGCCAGCATCCTAGGAGGGGCCACTGAAGCTTTCTTT.

Points on this clonotype: The conserved phenylalanine or tryptophan normally closing the CDR3 is absent here, so this likely arose from a read error. V usage is TRBV6-2 or TRBV6-3 and J usage is TRBJ2-7; 12 bases are a match to TRBD2. Germline assignment: CDR1 MNHEY and CDR2 SVGEGT. V lost 8 bases to trimming and J lost 3 bases; unmatched junction nucleotides: 5. This CDR3 is 14 amino acids long. DNA for the CDR3: TGTGCCAGCCGGACTAGCGGGGACGGCTACGAGCAGTACCTC. Its translation is CASRTSGDGYEQYL.

This clonotype occurred a few times. V gene TRBV29-1 combines with J gene TRBJ2-1; 12 nucleotides match TRBD2. Germline CDR1 and CDR2: SQVTM and ANQGSEA. V lost 4 bases, J lost 9 bases, and 13 bases stayed unmatched. The CDR3 covers 16 residues. DNA for the CDR3: TGCAGCGTTGGTATGGCTAGCGGGGGGGCGCTCGGTGAGCAGTTCTTC. Its protein product is CSVGMASGGALGEQFF.

This clonotype appeared many times. This chain connects TRBV10-3 to TRBJ2-5, with a weak D call TRBD2 (6 bases). CDR3 length: 14 residues. Trimming removed 6 bases from V and 0 bases from J, with 11 bases in between. The germline CDR1 and CDR2 sequences are ENHRY and SYGVKD. CDR3 loop: CAISPRGHQETQYF. For the CDR3, the DNA is TGTGCCATCAGCCCGCGGGGCCACCAAGAGACCCAGTACTTC.

As regards this clonotype: The junction departs from germline at one end; a sequencing error may be responsible. This sequence joins TRBV28 and TRBJ1-5; D unclear. The CDR3 contains 13 residues. Germline values: CDR1 MDHEN, CDR2 SYDVKM. The CDR3 loop reads CASSPEGNRPQHF. The DNA for the CDR3 is TGTGCCAGCAGCCCAGAGGGAAATCGGCCCCAGCATTTT.

The sample holds a few counts of this clonotype. The gene calls are TRBV29-1 and TRBJ1-1; D is ambiguous. This CDR3 is built from 12 residues. V was cut by 7 bases and J by 8 bases, with 17 bases left in between. Germline CDR1 reads SQVTM; CDR2 reads ANQGSEA. CDR3 in DNA: TGCAGCGCCAAGCCGCCCGGGTCGGAAGCTTTCTTT. Translation: CSAKPPGSEAFF. The full variable domain, with the rest looked up from reference TRBV29-1 and TRBJ1-1, is SAVISQKPSRDICQRGTSLTIQCQVDSQVTMMFWYRQQPGQSLTLIATANQGSEATYESGFVIDKFPISRPNLTFSTLTVSNMSPEDSSIYLCSAKPPGSEAFFGQGTRLTVV.

This chain joins TRBV28 and TRBJ2-5; TRBD1 aligns across 8 bases. V gave up 3 bases and J gave up 0 bases; unmatched junction bases: 0. The V gene's germline CDR1 is MDHEN and CDR2 SYDVKM. The CDR3 loop spans 14 amino acids. CDR3 loop: CASSLDRDQETQYF. The CDR3 DNA sequence: TGTGCCAGCAGTTTGGACAGGGACCAAGAGACCCAGTACTTC.

The chain combines TRBV20-1 with TRBJ1-6; D is undetermined. Trimming took 1 base from V and 5 from J, leaving 6 bases between them. The germline V gene has CDR1 DFQATT and CDR2 SNEGSKA (reference sequence). The CDR3 is 13 amino acids. In DNA form, the CDR3 reads TGCAGTGCTAGAGTTGATAATAATTCACCCCTCCACTTT. It codes for CSARVDNNSPLHF.